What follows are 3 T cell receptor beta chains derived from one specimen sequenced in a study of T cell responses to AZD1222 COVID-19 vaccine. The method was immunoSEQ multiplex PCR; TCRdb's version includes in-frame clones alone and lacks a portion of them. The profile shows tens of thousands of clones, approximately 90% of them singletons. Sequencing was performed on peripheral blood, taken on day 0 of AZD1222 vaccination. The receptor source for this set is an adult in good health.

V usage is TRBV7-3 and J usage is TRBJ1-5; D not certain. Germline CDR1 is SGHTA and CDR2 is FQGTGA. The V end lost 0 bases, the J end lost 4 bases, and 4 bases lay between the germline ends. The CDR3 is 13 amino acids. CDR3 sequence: CASSLTANQPQHF. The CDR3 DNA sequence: TGTGCCAGCAGCTTAACGGCGAATCAGCCCCAGCATTTT.

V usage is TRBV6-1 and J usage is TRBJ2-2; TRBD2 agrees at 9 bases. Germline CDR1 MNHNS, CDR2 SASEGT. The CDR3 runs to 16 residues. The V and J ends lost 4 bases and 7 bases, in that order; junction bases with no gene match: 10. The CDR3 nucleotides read TGTGCCAGCAGTGGTCCGAGCGGGAGGCGGGACGGGGAGCTGTTTTTT. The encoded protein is CASSGPSGRRDGELFF.

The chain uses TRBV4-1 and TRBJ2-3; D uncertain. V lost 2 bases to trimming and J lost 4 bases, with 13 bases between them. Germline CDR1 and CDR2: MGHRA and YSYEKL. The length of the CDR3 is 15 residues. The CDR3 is CASSQRVDGADTQYF. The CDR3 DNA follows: TGCGCCAGCAGCCAAAGGGTTGATGGCGCAGATACGCAGTATTTT.